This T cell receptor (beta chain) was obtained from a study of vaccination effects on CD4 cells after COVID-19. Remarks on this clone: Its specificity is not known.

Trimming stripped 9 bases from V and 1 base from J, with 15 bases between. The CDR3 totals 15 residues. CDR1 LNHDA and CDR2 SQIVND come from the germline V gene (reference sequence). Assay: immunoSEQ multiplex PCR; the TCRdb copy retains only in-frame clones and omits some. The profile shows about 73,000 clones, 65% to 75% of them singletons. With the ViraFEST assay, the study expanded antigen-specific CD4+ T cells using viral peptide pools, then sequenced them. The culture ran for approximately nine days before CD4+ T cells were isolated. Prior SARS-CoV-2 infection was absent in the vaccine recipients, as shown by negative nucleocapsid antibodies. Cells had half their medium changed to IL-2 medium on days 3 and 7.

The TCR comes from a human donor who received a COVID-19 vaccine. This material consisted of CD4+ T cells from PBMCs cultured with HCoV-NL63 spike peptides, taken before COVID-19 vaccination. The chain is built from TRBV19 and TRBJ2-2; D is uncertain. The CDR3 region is CASQIGSRNTGELFF. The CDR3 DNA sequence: TGTGCCAGCCAAATAGGCTCGAGGAACACCGGGGAGCTGTTTTTT. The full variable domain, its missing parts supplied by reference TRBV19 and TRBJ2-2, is DGGITQSPKYLFRKEGQNVTLSCEQNLNHDAMYWYRQDPGQGLRLIYYSQIVNDFQKGDIAEGYSVSREKKESFPLTVTSAQKNPTAFYLCASQIGSRNTGELFFGEGSRLTVL.